Shown below are 22 T cell receptor beta chains from a single sample sequenced in a study of blood T cell repertoires in COVID-19. Clones were sequenced by immunoSEQ multiplex PCR, and TCRdb holds only the in-frame ones, with some missing. The sample records around 100,000 clones, 70% to 90% being singletons. The sample taken for sequencing was peripheral blood. All receptors come from a middle-aged man with active COVID-19.

The table lists this clone with a few counts. The chain joins TRBV18 to TRBJ2-7, with 7 bases fitting TRBD1. The CDR3 extends over 15 amino acids. From germline, CDR1 is KGHSH and CDR2 LQKENI. J was trimmed by 5 bases and V by 3 bases; bases with no gene match: 10. The CDR3 reads CASSPRQGELNEQYF. The CDR3 nucleotides are TGTGCCAGCTCACCTCGACAGGGAGAGCTTAACGAGCAGTACTTC.

The chain couples TRBV7-9 to TRBJ2-7, with D possibly TRBD1 on 6 matching bases. In germline, CDR1 is SEHNR, CDR2 FQNEAQ (reference sequence). CDR3 size: 12 residues. Trimming took off 5 bases at V and 9 bases at J, with 14 bases between the two ends. The CDR3 reads CASSKGTSGQYF. In DNA form, the CDR3 reads TGTGCCAGCAGCAAAGGGACATCCGGGCAGTACTTC. Full variable domain (outside the CDR3, taken from reference TRBV7-9 and TRBJ2-7): DTGVSQNPRHKITKRGQNVTFRCDPISEHNRLYWYRQTLGQGPEFLTYFQNEAQLEKSRLLSDRFSAERPKGSFSTLEIQRTEQGDSAMYLCASSKGTSGQYFGPGTRLTVT.

This clone is a singleton in its sample. This sequence joins TRBV5-6 and TRBJ2-5; D may be TRBD1 (5 bases). This CDR3 spans 15 amino acids. V was shortened by 0 bases and J by 5 bases, with 14 bases between the two germline ends. Germline V CDR1 and CDR2: SGHDT, YYEEEE. CDR3: CASSLVGGAWETQYF. The CDR3 nucleotides are TGTGCCAGCAGCTTGGTTGGTGGGGCATGGGAGACCCAGTACTTC.

This clone was detected a few times. This chain connects TRBV18 to TRBJ2-2, with a weak D call TRBD1 (5 bases). CDR1 KGHSH and CDR2 LQKENI come from the germline V gene. Deletions cut 4 bases from V and 1 base from J, with 10 bases between. CDR3 size: 15 residues. CDR3 bases: TGTGCCAGCTCACAACAAACAGGGAACACCGGGGAGCTGTTTTTT. Protein sequence: CASSQQTGNTGELFF.

The chain links TRBV7-3 to TRBJ2-3; 8 bases line up with TRBD1. The CDR3 extends over 17 amino acids. CDR1 and CDR2 from the germline V gene are SGHTA and FQGTGA. With 5 bases clipped from V and 3 bases from J, the junction kept 13 bases outside the gene matches. The DNA for the CDR3 is TGTGCCAGCAGCCCTGATGTCTGGACAGGGAAGACAGATACGCAGTATTTT. Amino acids: CASSPDVWTGKTDTQYF.

The chain has TRBV18 and TRBJ2-1; 8 bases map to TRBD1. Germline-derived CDR1 and CDR2 are KGHSH and LQKENI. There are 13 residues in the CDR3. With 6 bases clipped from V and 4 bases from J, the junction kept 2 bases outside the gene matches. Here the CDR3 reads CASSGQVYNEQFF. The DNA for the CDR3 is TGTGCCAGCTCGGGACAGGTTTACAATGAGCAGTTCTTC.

The chain uses TRBV6-5 and TRBJ1-1; D remains unclear. The CDR3 runs to 14 residues. CDR1 is MNHEY, CDR2 SVGAGI, per germline. V was clipped by 5 bases and J by 7 bases, with 17 bases between them. CDR3: CASSPTSLRGEAFF. The CDR3 nucleotides are TGTGCCAGCAGTCCTACCTCGTTGAGAGGTGAAGCTTTCTTT.

CDR3 in amino acids: CASSEKRRGLGEQYF. As DNA, the CDR3 is TGTGCCAGCAGCGAAAAGCGCAGGGGTTTAGGCGAGCAGTACTTC. V usage is TRBV2 and J usage is TRBJ2-7, with a tentative D call TRBD1 (6 bases). CDR1 and CDR2 (germline): SNHLY, FYNNEI. The CDR3 has 15 amino acids. V lost 6 bases and J 6 bases, leaving 21 bases between the germline ends.

In its sample, this clone was seen once. The V and J genes are TRBV4-1 and TRBJ1-6; TRBD1 is a possible D gene (6 bases). The CDR3 totals 15 residues. Trimming stripped 2 bases from V and 4 bases from J, with 9 bases between. In germline, CDR1 is MGHRA, CDR2 YSYEKL. The CDR3 bases are TGCGCCAGCAGCCAACTAACAGGGTATAATTCACCCCTCCACTTT. Its protein product is CASSQLTGYNSPLHF.

The V and J genes are TRBV15 and TRBJ2-1, with D hard to call. The CDR3 length is 17 residues. CDR1 and CDR2 (germline): LNHNV, YYDKDF (reference sequence). Trimming left V 0 bases short and J 3 bases short, with 15 bases between. The CDR3 spells CATSRDAPTKNYNEQFF. The CDR3 nucleotides read TGTGCCACCAGCAGAGATGCCCCGACAAAGAACTACAATGAGCAGTTCTTC.

J is TRBJ1-1 and V is TRBV6-2 or TRBV6-3; 8 bases agree with TRBD1. Germline V CDR1 and CDR2: MNHEY, SVGEGT. This CDR3 is built from 16 residues. Trimming removed 4 bases from V and 4 bases from J; junction bases left unmatched: 11. The CDR3 sequence: CASSWHPWTGFTEAFF. CDR3 in DNA: TGTGCCAGCAGTTGGCACCCGTGGACAGGGTTCACTGAAGCTTTCTTT.

The chain uses TRBV11-2 and TRBJ1-2; 7 bases align to TRBD1. The CDR3 contains 15 residues. Per germline, CDR1 SGHAT and CDR2 FQNNGV. V lost 3 bases, J lost 1 base, and 5 bases stayed unmatched. CDR3 in amino acids: CASSFTGANNYGYTF. CDR3 coding DNA: TGTGCCAGCAGCTTCACAGGGGCCAATAACTATGGCTACACCTTC.

The rearrangement joins TRBV19 to TRBJ1-5; the D is unclear. The V end lost 3 bases, the J end lost 5 bases, and 8 bases lay between the germline ends. Germline assignment: CDR1 LNHDA and CDR2 SQIVND (reference sequence). CDR3 length: 13 amino acids. The CDR3 DNA follows: TGTGCCAGTAGTATCATCGGTGATCAGCCCCAGCATTTT. Protein sequence: CASSIIGDQPQHF. Full variable domain (outside the CDR3, taken from reference TRBV19 and TRBJ1-5): DGGITQSPKYLFRKEGQNVTLSCEQNLNHDAMYWYRQDPGQGLRLIYYSQIVNDFQKGDIAEGYSVSREKKESFPLTVTSAQKNPTAFYLCASSIIGDQPQHFGDGTRLSIL.

The chain joins TRBV6-5 to TRBJ2-1; possible D gene TRBD2, 5 bases. Germline V gene lookup returns CDR1 MNHEY and CDR2 SVGAGI. V was pared by 6 bases and J by 5 bases, with 11 bases between. The CDR3 is 13 amino acids. The CDR3 protein is CASSRGLHNEQFF. The DNA for the CDR3 is TGTGCCAGCAGCCGCGGACTGCACAATGAGCAGTTCTTC.

The V call is TRBV10-3, the J call TRBJ2-5; a weak D match, TRBD2 (6 bases). CDR1 and CDR2 from the germline V gene are ENHRY and SYGVKD. Trimming shortened V by 10 bases and J by 3 bases, and 15 bases separated the two germline ends. This CDR3 is 13 amino acids long. The CDR3 reads CATSEWREETQYF. The CDR3 DNA reads TGTGCCACCAGCGAGTGGAGGGAAGAGACCCAGTACTTC.

The CDR3: CASSFGANYGYTF. In DNA form, the CDR3 reads TGTGCCAGCAGTTTCGGTGCTAACTATGGCTACACCTTC. The V and J genes are TRBV12-3 or TRBV12-4 and TRBJ1-2; the D is unclear. CDR3 length: 13 residues. Trimming pared 3 bases from V and 0 bases from J, leaving 5 bases between.

The chain recombines TRBV12-2 with TRBJ2-3; TRBD1 was called by the table and not checked on the DNA. TRBV12-2 is described as a pseudogene. The length of the CDR3 is 16 residues. The CDR3 sequence is CASRLAAGFYSDTQYF. CDR3 sequence (DNA): TGTGCAAGTCGCTTAGCCGCAGGCTTTTATTCAGATACGCAGTATTTT.

V and J are TRBV7-2 and TRBJ2-7; 11 nucleotides align to TRBD2. The J segment lost 2 bases and the V segment lost 8 bases, leaving 5 bases of the junction unmatched. This CDR3 spans 14 amino acids. The germline CDR1 and CDR2 sequences are SGHTA and FQGNSA. The CDR3 bases are TGTGCCAGCGGTCTAGCGGGGGGCACCTACGAGCAGTACTTC. Translated: CASGLAGGTYEQYF.

This clone has at least ten counts. This sequence joins TRBV12-3 or TRBV12-4 and TRBJ2-1; tentatively, D is TRBD2 (5 bases). This CDR3 has 13 amino acids. V gave up 5 bases and J gave up 7 bases, with 12 bases separating them. The chain's CDR3 is CASSRTGGNEQFF. CDR3 bases: TGTGCCAGCAGTCGGACTGGCGGGAATGAGCAGTTCTTC.

This chain links TRBV4-1 with TRBJ1-2, with D unresolved. The CDR3 is 15 residues long. Trimming shortened V by 4 bases and J by 8 bases, and 20 bases separated the two germline ends. The germline V gene encodes CDR1 MGHRA and CDR2 YSYEKL. Here the CDR3 reads CASSLRLTDLRGYTF. The CDR3 DNA follows: TGCGCCAGCAGCCTGAGGCTCACTGACTTGCGGGGCTACACCTTC.

CDR3 residues: CASSFIRGSRYNEQFF. The CDR3 nucleotides are TGTGCCAGCAGCTTCATTAGAGGGTCGAGATACAATGAGCAGTTCTTC. The gene calls are TRBV7-3 and TRBJ2-1; tentative D call: TRBD2 (5 bases). V lost 3 bases to trimming and J lost 4 bases, with 16 bases between them. The CDR3 loop spans 16 amino acids. Germline assignment: CDR1 SGHTA and CDR2 FQGTGA.

The genes are TRBV29-1 and TRBJ1-1; TRBD1 matches at 7 bases. Germline CDR1 reads SQVTM; CDR2 reads ANQGSEA. The CDR3 totals 14 residues. J lost 5 bases, V lost 2 bases, and 8 bases had no gene match. The CDR3 spells CSVERQGGRTEAFF. CDR3 in DNA: TGCAGCGTTGAAAGGCAGGGGGGAAGAACTGAAGCTTTCTTT.